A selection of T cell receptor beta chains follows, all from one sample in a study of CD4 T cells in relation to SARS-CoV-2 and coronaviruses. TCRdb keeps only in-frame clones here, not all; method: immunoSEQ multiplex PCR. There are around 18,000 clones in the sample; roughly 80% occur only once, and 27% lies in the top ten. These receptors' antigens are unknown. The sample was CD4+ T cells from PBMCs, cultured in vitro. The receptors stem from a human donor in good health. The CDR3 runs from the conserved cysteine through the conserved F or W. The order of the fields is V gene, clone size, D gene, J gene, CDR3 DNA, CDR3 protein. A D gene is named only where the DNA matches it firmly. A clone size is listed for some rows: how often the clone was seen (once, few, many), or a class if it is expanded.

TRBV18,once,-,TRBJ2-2,TGTGCCAGCTCACCCGACAGCCCTACGAACACCGGGGAGCTGTTTTTT,CASSPDSPTNTGELFF
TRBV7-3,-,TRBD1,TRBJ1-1,TGTGCCAGCAGCCGGACAGGGGACGCTGAAGCTTTCTTT,CASSRTGDAEAFF
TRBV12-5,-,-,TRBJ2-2,TGTGCTAGTGGTTCAAAGGGGAACACCGGGGAGCTGTTTTTT,CASGSKGNTGELFF
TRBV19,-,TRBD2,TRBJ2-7,TGTGCCAGTAGTCCGGGAAGCGGGAGCTCCTACGAGCAGTACTTC,CASSPGSGSSYEQYF
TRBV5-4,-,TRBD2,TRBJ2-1,TGTGCCAGCAGCATAGGACTAGCCGCCTACAATGAGCAGTTCTTC,CASSIGLAAYNEQFF
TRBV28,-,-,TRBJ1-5,TGTGCCAGCAGTTTAGGGGACAAGCATCAGCCCCAGCATTTT,CASSLGDKHQPQHF
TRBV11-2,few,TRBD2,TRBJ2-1,TGTGCCAGCAGCTTTAGCCGACTAGCGGTTGAGCAGTTCTTC,CASSFSRLAVEQFF
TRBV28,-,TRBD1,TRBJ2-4,TGTGCCAGCAGTTGGACCGGGACAGGGCTAGCCAAAAACATTCAGTACTTC,CASSWTGTGLAKNIQYF
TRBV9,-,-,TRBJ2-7,TGTGCCAGCAGCCCGACGGAGGGGCTTCGCGTCGAGCAGTACTTC,CASSPTEGLRVEQYF
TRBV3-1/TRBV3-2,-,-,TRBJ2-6,TGTGCCAGCAGCCCGCGGGCACAGGGATCAGGGGCCAACGTCCTGACTTTC,CASSPRAQGSGANVLTF
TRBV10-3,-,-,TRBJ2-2,TGTGCCATCACGGGTCTCTTGGGCACCGGGGAGCTGTTTTTT,CAITGLLGTGELFF
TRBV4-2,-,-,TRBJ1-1,TGTGCCAGCAGCCAAGGGAGGACTGAAGCTTTCTTT,CASSQGRTEAFF
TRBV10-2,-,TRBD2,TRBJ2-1,TGCGCCAGCGGGGGGACTAGCGGGAGTTTGGGTGAGCAGTTCTTC,CASGGTSGSLGEQFF
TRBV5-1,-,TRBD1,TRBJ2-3,TGCGCCAGCAGCATTAGGCCTCCGGGACAGGGGACAGATACGCAGTATTTT,CASSIRPPGQGTDTQYF
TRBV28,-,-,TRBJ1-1,TGTGCCAGCAGTTTATCGGGGACTGAAGCTTTCTTT,CASSLSGTEAFF
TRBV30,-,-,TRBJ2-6,TGTGCCTGGTCGACAGAGCCCTCTGGGGCCAACGTCCTGACTTTC,CAWSTEPSGANVLTF
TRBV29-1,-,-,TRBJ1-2,TGCAGCGTTGAAGATCGCCGGACCGTACAGGGCAACTATGGCTACACCTTC,CSVEDRRTVQGNYGYTF
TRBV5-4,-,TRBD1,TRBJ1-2,TGTGCCAGCAGCTTGACCGACAGGGACTATGGCTACACCTTC,CASSLTDRDYGYTF
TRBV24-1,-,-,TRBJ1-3,TGTGCCACCAGATCTGGGGAGGGAAACACCATATATTTT,CATRSGEGNTIYF
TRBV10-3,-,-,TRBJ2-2,TGTGCCATCAGTCCGGGGATCACCGGGGAGCTGTTTTTT,CAISPGITGELFF
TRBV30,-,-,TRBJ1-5,TGTGCCTGGTCGCAGGGTGACAATCAGCCCCAGCATTTT,CAWSQGDNQPQHF
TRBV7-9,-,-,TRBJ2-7,TGTGCCAGCAGCTTGATAGGGACCAACGAGCAGTACTTC,CASSLIGTNEQYF
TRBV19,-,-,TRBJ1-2,TGTGCCAGTAGTTCAACATTCGTAGGGGTAGGAGGCTACACCTTC,CASSSTFVGVGGYTF
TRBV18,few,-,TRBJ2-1,TGTGCCAGCTCACCACCGGGTAGCGGAAGCTCCTACAATGAGCAGTTCTTC,CASSPPGSGSSYNEQFF
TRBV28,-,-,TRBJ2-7,TGTGCCAGCAGTCCCGGGACTTCCTACGAGCAGTACTTC,CASSPGTSYEQYF
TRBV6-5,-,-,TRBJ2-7,TGTGCCAGCAGCCCCCACTCGGCCCAGGACGAGCAGTACTTC,CASSPHSAQDEQYF
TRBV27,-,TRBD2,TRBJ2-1,TGTGCCAGCAGTTTCCTGAGCGGGAGGGCCTACAATGAGCAGTTCTTC,CASSFLSGRAYNEQFF
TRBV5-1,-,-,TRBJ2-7,TGCGCCAGCAGGGACGGGTACGAGCAGTACTTC,CASRDGYEQYF
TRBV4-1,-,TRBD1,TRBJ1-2,TGCGCCAGCAGCCAAGAAAACAGGGGGCATGGTGGCTACACCTTC,CASSQENRGHGGYTF
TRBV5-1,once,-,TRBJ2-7,TGCGCCAGCAGCTTAAGGGGAGCGTACGAGCAGTACTTC,CASSLRGAYEQYF
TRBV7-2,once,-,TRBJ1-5,TGTGCCAGCAGTTCGTACAGCAATCAGCCCCAGCATTTT,CASSSYSNQPQHF
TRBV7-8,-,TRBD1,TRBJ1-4,TGTGCCAGCAGCCCTCGGGAGGGGGCAAGGGAAAAACTGTTTTTT,CASSPREGAREKLFF
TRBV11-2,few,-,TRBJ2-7,TGTGCCGCGAGTATGAACTCCTACGAGCAGTACTTC,CAASMNSYEQYF
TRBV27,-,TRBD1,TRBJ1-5,TGTGCCAGCAGTCCAATGCAGGGGGGCTGGGGTCAGCCCCAGCATTTT,CASSPMQGGWGQPQHF
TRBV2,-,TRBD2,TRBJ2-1,TGTGCCAGCAGCAAAGAACCGGGACTAGTAAACAATGAGCAGTTCTTC,CASSKEPGLVNNEQFF
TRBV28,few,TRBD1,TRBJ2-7,TGTGCCAGCAGTTCGGGGACAGGGGCCTACGAGCAGTACTTC,CASSSGTGAYEQYF
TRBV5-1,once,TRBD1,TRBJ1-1,TGCGCCAGCACTGGGACAGCGAACACTGAAGCTTTCTTT,CASTGTANTEAFF
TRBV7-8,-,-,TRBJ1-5,TGTGCCAGCAGCCCTAATGCGTGGAGGAGTATAGGGAGCAATCAGCCCCAGCATTTT,CASSPNAWRSIGSNQPQHF
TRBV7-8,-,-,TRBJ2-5,TGTGCCAGCAGCTTATACCCCGGACCCAGGGAAGAGACCCAGTACTTC,CASSLYPGPREETQYF
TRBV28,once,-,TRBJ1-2,TGTGCCAGCAGTGACGATGGTAGAAAAAGGGGCTATGGCTACACCTTC,CASSDDGRKRGYGYTF
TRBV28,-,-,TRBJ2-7,TGTGCCAGCAGTTTATTATACGAGCAGTACTTC,CASSLLYEQYF
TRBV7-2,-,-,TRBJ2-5,TGTGCCAGCAGCCCAGGTGGTACTACGGAGACCCAGTACTTC,CASSPGGTTETQYF
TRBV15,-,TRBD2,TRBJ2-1,TGTGCCACCAGCAGAGATGCGAGGGAGGGTTTGGATGAGCAGTTCTTC,CATSRDAREGLDEQFF
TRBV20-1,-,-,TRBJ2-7,TGCAGTGCGAGTACAGGGTTTTTGGTCGAGCAGTACTTC,CSASTGFLVEQYF
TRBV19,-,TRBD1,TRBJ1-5,TGTGCCAGTAGTACAACAGGGGGCAATCAGCCCCAGCATTTT,CASSTTGGNQPQHF
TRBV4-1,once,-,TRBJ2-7,TGCGCCAGCAGCCAAAACAGAGCCTACGAGCAGTACTTC,CASSQNRAYEQYF
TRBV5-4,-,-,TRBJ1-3,TGTGCCAGCAGCTTGGTCGGGGGGAACACCATATATTTT,CASSLVGGNTIYF
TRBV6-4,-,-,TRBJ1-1,TGTGCCAGCAGCGACTCCCCGGTATTGGGTGAAGCTTTCTTT,CASSDSPVLGEAFF
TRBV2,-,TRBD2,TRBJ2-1,TGTGCCAGCACCGAACGAGCGGGGCTCAATGAGCAGTTCTTC,CASTERAGLNEQFF
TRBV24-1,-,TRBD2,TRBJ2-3,TGTGCCACCAGTGATGATACGGGGGGGGGTAGTTATACGCAGTATTTT,CATSDDTGGGSYTQYF
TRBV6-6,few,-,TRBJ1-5,TGTGCCAGCAGCTATCAGGGCTTCGATCAGCCCCAGCATTTT,CASSYQGFDQPQHF
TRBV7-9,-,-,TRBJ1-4,TGTGCCAGCAGCCCGGGGTCGGGTAATGAAAAACTGTTTTTT,CASSPGSGNEKLFF
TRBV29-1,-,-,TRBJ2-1,TGCAGCGTTGTGGAAGGTTACAATGAGCAGTTCTTC,CSVVEGYNEQFF
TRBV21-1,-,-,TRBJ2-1,TGTGCCAGCAGCAAAGCTAAGTTTGGCGATGAGCAGTTCTTC,CASSKAKFGDEQFF
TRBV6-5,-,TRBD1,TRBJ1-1,TGTGCCAGCAGTTACTCCGACAGGGGTGGCACTGAAGCTTTCTTT,CASSYSDRGGTEAFF
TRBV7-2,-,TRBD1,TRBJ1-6,TGTGCCAGCAGCCTTGACAGGGCCAATTCACCCCTCCACTTT,CASSLDRANSPLHF
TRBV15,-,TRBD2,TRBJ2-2,TGTGCCACCAGCAGAGATTTGGGGGGGCTAGCGGGAGCCGGGGAGCTGTTTTTT,CATSRDLGGLAGAGELFF